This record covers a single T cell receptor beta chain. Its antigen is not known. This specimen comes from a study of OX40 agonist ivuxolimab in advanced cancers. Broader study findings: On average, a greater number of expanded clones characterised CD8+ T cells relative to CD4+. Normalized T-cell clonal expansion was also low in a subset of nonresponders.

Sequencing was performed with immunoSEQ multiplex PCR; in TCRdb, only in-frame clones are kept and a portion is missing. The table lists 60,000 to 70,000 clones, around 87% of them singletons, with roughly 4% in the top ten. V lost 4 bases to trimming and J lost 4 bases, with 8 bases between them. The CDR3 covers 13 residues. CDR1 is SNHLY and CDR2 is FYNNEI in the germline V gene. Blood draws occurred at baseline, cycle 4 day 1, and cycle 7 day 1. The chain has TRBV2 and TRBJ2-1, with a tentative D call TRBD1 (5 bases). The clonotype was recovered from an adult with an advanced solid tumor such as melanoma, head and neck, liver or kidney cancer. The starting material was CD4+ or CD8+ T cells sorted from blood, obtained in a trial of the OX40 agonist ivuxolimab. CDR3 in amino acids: CASSADSYNEQFF. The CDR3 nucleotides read TGTGCCAGCAGTGCCGACAGTTACAATGAGCAGTTCTTC.